These 15 T cell receptor beta chains were all obtained from the same sample, sequenced in a study of OX40 agonist ivuxolimab in advanced cancers. Clones were sequenced by immunoSEQ multiplex PCR, and TCRdb holds only the in-frame ones, with some missing. The profile covers tens of thousands of clones, with about 91% appearing a single time and over 0.35% taken by the ten largest. The material was CD4+ or CD8+ T cells sorted from blood, obtained in a trial of the OX40 agonist ivuxolimab. The receptors originated from an adult with an advanced solid tumor such as melanoma, head and neck, liver or kidney cancer.

The chain links TRBV4-1 to TRBJ2-1; no reliable D call. Trimming cost V 4 bases and J 5 bases, with 18 bases left between them. CDR3 length equals 16 residues. Germline CDR1 reads MGHRA; CDR2 reads YSYEKL. CDR3 region: CASSRSTGGTHNEQFF. The CDR3 region has the DNA TGCGCCAGCAGCCGATCGACTGGCGGAACACACAATGAGCAGTTCTTC.

The V gene is TRBV30, the J gene TRBJ1-1; D possibly corresponds to TRBD1 (5 bases). The CDR3 is 10 residues long. V shed 8 bases and J shed 1 base, with 5 bases lying between them. CDR1 and CDR2 (germline): GTSNPN, SVGIG (reference sequence). CDR3 sequence: CAGQNTEAFF. The CDR3 DNA sequence: TGTGCCGGACAGAACACTGAAGCTTTCTTT.

The chain links TRBV2 to TRBJ1-1, with a tentative D call TRBD1 (5 bases). Germline V gene lookup returns CDR1 SNHLY and CDR2 FYNNEI. V was cut by 6 bases and J by 4 bases, with 12 bases left in between. The CDR3 consists of 13 residues. The CDR3 coding sequence is TGTGCCAGCAGAAAGGGACCTGGCACTGAAGCTTTCTTT. Protein: CASRKGPGTEAFF.

In its sample, this clone was seen once. This chain connects TRBV6-5 to TRBJ2-7, with D uncertain. Germline V gives CDR1 MNHEY, CDR2 SVGAGI. Between the trimmed V and J ends, which lost 8 bases and 6 bases, there was a span of 14 bases. The CDR3 is 12 residues long. The CDR3 sequence: CASYAILGEQYF. Written as DNA, the CDR3 is TGTGCCAGCTACGCCATTCTCGGCGAGCAGTACTTC.

The V and J genes are TRBV19 and TRBJ1-2, with 7 bases aligning to TRBD1. CDR3 length: 14 residues. Germline-derived CDR1 and CDR2 are LNHDA and SQIVND (reference sequence). The V gene end was trimmed by 5 bases and the J gene end by 4 bases; junction bases not matched to a gene: 7. CDR3 sequence reads: CASSPGGQIYGYTF. CDR3 sequence (DNA): TGTGCCAGTAGTCCGGGGGGACAGATCTATGGCTACACCTTC. Together with reference TRBV19 and TRBJ1-2, the CDR3 gives the full variable domain: DGGITQSPKYLFRKEGQNVTLSCEQNLNHDAMYWYRQDPGQGLRLIYYSQIVNDFQKGDIAEGYSVSREKKESFPLTVTSAQKNPTAFYLCASSPGGQIYGYTFGSGTRLTVV.

The chain is built from TRBV7-9 and TRBJ2-2, with D tentatively TRBD2 (6 bases). This CDR3 has 13 amino acids. In germline, CDR1 is SEHNR, CDR2 FQNEAQ (reference sequence). With 0 bases removed from V and 11 bases from J, the gap between germline ends came to 10 bases. The CDR3 loop is CASSLAGGGELFF. CDR3 nucleotide sequence: TGTGCCAGCAGCTTAGCGGGAGGCGGAGAGCTGTTTTTT. Together with reference TRBV7-9 and TRBJ2-2, the CDR3 gives the full variable domain: DTGVSQNPRHKITKRGQNVTFRCDPISEHNRLYWYRQTLGQGPEFLTYFQNEAQLEKSRLLSDRFSAERPKGSFSTLEIQRTEQGDSAMYLCASSLAGGGELFFGEGSRLTVL.

The CDR3 nucleotides are TGTGCCAGCAGTTTGCCGGGACTCCGCTACGAGCAGTACTTC. Translation gives CASSLPGLRYEQYF. The rearrangement links TRBV28 to TRBJ2-5; TRBD2 might be the D (6 bases). The J call is doubtful: the DNA matches TRBJ2-7 better. The CDR3 has 14 residues. Germline V CDR1 and CDR2: MDHEN, SYDVKM.

The V gene is TRBV5-8, the J gene TRBJ2-1, with TRBD2 identical over 7 bases. The germline CDR1 and CDR2 sequences are SGHTS and YDEGEE. The CDR3 consists of 17 residues. V lost 0 bases and J lost 0; bases outside the gene matches: 6. The CDR3: CASSLGGSWSSYNEQFF. The DNA for the CDR3 is TGTGCCAGCAGCTTGGGCGGGAGTTGGAGCTCCTACAATGAGCAGTTCTTC.

The chain has TRBV23-1 and TRBJ2-5; 9 bases are shared with TRBD2. TRBV23-1 is treated as an ORF (open reading frame) with a function not yet certain. This CDR3 comprises 15 residues. After removal of 0 bases from V and 1 base from J, the junction contained 0 bases not matched to a gene. The CDR3 protein is CASSQSREGQETQYF. CDR3 in DNA: TGCGCCAGCAGTCAATCGCGGGAGGGCCAAGAGACCCAGTACTTC.

This clone turned up a few times. This chain uses TRBV7-7 with TRBJ2-1, with 8 bases fitting TRBD2. Trimming at V came to 5 bases and at J to 7 bases, leaving 16 bases not matched to a gene. This CDR3 region has 17 residues. Looked up from germline, CDR1 is SSHAT and CDR2 is FNYEAQ (reference sequence). The CDR3 DNA is TGTGCCAGCAGCCCCAAATCGTTCGGACTAGCAAATAATGAGCAGTTCTTC. Its protein is CASSPKSFGLANNEQFF.

The chain uses TRBV5-1 and TRBJ1-1, with D possibly TRBD1 on 5 matching bases. There are 14 residues in the CDR3. Germline lookup yields CDR1 SGHRS and CDR2 YFSETQ. V lost 4 bases to trimming and J lost 4 bases, with 14 bases between them. For the CDR3, the DNA is TGCGCCAGCAGCCGTCGGACAACCTCCACTGAAGCTTTCTTT. Protein product: CASSRRTTSTEAFF. Using reference TRBV5-1 and TRBJ1-1 for the parts outside the CDR3, the full variable domain is KAGVTQTPRYLIKTRGQQVTLSCSPISGHRSVSWYQQTPGQGLQFLFEYFSETQRNKGNFPGRFSGRQFSNSRSEMNVSTLELGDSALYLCASSRRTTSTEAFFGQGTRLTVV.

The rearrangement links TRBV9 to TRBJ2-1, with 14 bases fitting TRBD2. The CDR3 is made up of 16 amino acids. Germline lookup yields CDR1 SGDLS and CDR2 YYNGEE. V lost 4 bases and J lost 8; bases outside the gene matches: 8. The CDR3: CASSKGGLAGAYEQFF. Here the CDR3 DNA reads TGTGCCAGCAGCAAAGGGGGACTAGCGGGAGCCTATGAGCAGTTCTTC.

This chain connects TRBV18 to TRBJ2-7; 7 bases agree with TRBD1. The CDR3 totals 14 residues. Trimming cost V 0 bases and J 2 bases; bases outside gene matches: 1. The germline gives CDR1 KGHSH, CDR2 LQKENI. The CDR3 nucleotides read TGTGCCAGCTCACCACCGGGACAGACCTACGAGCAGTACTTC. Translation: CASSPPGQTYEQYF.

The chain combines TRBV9 with TRBJ2-2; weak D call: TRBD1 (6 bases). Per the germline V gene, CDR1 is SGDLS and CDR2 is YYNGEE. The CDR3 is 15 residues long. Trimming shortened V by 4 bases and J by 4 bases, and 14 bases separated the two germline ends. CDR3: CASSPPGTTTGELFF. CDR3 nucleotide sequence: TGTGCCAGCAGCCCGCCCGGGACAACCACCGGGGAGCTGTTTTTT.

This clone was recorded once. The V and J genes are TRBV6-1 and TRBJ2-3; D perhaps matches TRBD1 (5 bases). This CDR3 contains 15 residues. Germline-derived CDR1 and CDR2 are MNHNS and SASEGT. Trimming removed 7 bases from V and 3 bases from J, with 17 bases in between. The CDR3 sequence: CASKSPAGQTDTQYF. DNA for the CDR3: TGTGCCAGCAAGTCACCCGCAGGGCAAACAGATACGCAGTATTTT.